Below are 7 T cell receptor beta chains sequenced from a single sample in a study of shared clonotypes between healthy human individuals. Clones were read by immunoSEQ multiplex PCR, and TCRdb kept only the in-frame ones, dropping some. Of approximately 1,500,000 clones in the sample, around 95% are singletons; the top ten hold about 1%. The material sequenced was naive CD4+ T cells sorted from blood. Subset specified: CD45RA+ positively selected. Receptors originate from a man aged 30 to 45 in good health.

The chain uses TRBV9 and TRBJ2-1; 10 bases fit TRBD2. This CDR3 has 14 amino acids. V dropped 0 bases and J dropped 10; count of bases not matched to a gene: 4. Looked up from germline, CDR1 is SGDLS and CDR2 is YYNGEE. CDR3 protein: CASSVGLAGVEQFF. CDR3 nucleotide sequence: TGTGCCAGCAGCGTAGGACTAGCGGGTGTCGAGCAGTTCTTC.

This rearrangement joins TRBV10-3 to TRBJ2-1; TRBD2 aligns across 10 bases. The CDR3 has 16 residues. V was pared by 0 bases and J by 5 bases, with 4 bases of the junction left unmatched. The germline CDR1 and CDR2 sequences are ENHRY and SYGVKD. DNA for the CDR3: TGTGCCATCAGTGAGTCGACTCTAGCGGGAGACAATGAGCAGTTCTTC. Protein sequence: CAISESTLAGDNEQFF.

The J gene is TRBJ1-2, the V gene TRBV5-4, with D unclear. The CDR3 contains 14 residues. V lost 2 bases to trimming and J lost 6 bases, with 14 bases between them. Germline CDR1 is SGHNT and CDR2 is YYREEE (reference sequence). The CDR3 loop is CASSFRPTQDGYTF. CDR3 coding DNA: TGTGCCAGCAGCTTTCGCCCAACCCAAGATGGCTACACCTTC.

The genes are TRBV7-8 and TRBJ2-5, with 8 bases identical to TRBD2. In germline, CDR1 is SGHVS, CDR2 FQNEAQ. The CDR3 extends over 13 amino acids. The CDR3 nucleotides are TGTGGGGCAACTAGCGGAGCCCAAGAGACCCAGTACTTC. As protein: CGATSGAQETQYF. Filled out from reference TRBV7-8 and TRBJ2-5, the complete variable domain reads GAGVSQSPRYKVAKRGQDVALRCDPISGHVSLFWYQQALGQGPEFLTYFQNEAQLDKSGLPSDRFFAERPEGSVSTLKIQRTQQEDSAVYLCGATSGAQETQYFGPGTRLLVL.

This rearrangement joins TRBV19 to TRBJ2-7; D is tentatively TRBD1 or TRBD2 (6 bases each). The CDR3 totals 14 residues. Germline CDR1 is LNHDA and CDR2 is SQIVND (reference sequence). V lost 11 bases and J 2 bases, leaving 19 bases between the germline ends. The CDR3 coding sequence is TGTGCCGAAACCTTGGAGGGGGAGACCTACGAGCAGTACTTC. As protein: CAETLEGETYEQYF. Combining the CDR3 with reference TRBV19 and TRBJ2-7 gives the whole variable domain DGGITQSPKYLFRKEGQNVTLSCEQNLNHDAMYWYRQDPGQGLRLIYYSQIVNDFQKGDIAEGYSVSREKKESFPLTVTSAQKNPTAFYLCAETLEGETYEQYFGPGTRLTVT.

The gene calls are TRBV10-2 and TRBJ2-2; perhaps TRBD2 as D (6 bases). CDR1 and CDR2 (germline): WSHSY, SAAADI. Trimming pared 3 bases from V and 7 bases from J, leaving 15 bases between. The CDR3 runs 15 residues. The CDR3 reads CASSDPFAEGGELFF. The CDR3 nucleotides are TGCGCCAGCAGTGACCCTTTCGCGGAGGGCGGGGAGCTGTTTTTT.

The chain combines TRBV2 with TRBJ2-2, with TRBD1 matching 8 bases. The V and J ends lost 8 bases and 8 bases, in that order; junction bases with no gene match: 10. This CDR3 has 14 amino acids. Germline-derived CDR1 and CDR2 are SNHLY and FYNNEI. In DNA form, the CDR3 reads TGTGCCAGCTCGAGGACAGGGATATCGGGGGAGCTGTTTTTT. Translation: CASSRTGISGELFF. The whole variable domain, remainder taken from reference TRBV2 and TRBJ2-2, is EPEVTQTPSHQVTQMGQEVILRCVPISNHLYFYWYRQILGQKVEFLVSFYNNEISEKSEIFDDQFSVERPDGSNFTLKIRSTKLEDSAMYFCASSRTGISGELFFGEGSRLTVL.